The T cell receptor (beta chain) under discussion was sequenced for a study of T cells in Graves' hyperthyroidism and ophthalmopathy. Regions amplified from RNA transcripts were the TCR beta CDR3 regions. First-round RT-PCR of the TCR CDR3 relied on the HTBI primer set. TCRdb recomputed calls from the multiplex PCR reads with MiXCR, one row per CDR3 protein. This sample carries over 650,000 distinct CDR3 sequences, just under 45% of them seen once, and the ten largest clones take less than 9%. This CDR3 has 13 amino acids. Germline V lookup: CDR1 SEHNR, CDR2 FQNEAQ (reference sequence). Trimming stripped 3 bases from V and 5 bases from J, with 10 bases between.

This clonotype was obtained from an adult man with Graves' disease, either hyperthyroidism or ophthalmopathy (not recorded which). The sample taken for sequencing was peripheral blood or thyroid tissue (not recorded which). The chain combines TRBV7-9 with TRBJ1-1; a weak D match, TRBD1 (5 bases). Here the CDR3 reads CASSLDTFTEAFF. The CDR3 region has the DNA TGTGCCAGCAGCTTGGACACCTTTACTGAAGCTTTCTTT.